The entry below describes one T cell receptor beta chain. V was trimmed by 2 bases and J by 4 bases, leaving 15 bases between them. The CDR3 has 15 residues. Germline loops: CDR1 SGHRS, CDR2 YFSETQ. This sample was taken from a study of control samples from healthy donors and cancer patients. Sequenced by immunoSEQ multiplex PCR; TCRdb stores in-frame clones only, minus some. This listing includes some 190,000 clones. This TCR was recovered from a young woman in good health. V is TRBV5-1 and J is TRBJ1-2, with D perhaps matching TRBD1 (5 bases). The sample taken for sequencing was blood. CDR3 region: CASSLTIGGIYGYTF. DNA for the CDR3: TGCGCCAGCAGCTTAACGATCGGGGGAATCTATGGCTACACCTTC.